Each of the 27 T cell receptor beta chains below was sequenced from the same sample in a study of identical twins. In TCRdb, the 5' RACE reads were re-called with MiXCR into one record per CDR3 protein. The sample records some 730,000 distinct CDR3 sequences, around a sixth being singletons. The same data also contributed to another study, on T cells expressing NK-cell markers.

The sequenced sample consisted of PBMCs. The receptors here all came from a woman aged 18-35 years in good health.

This clonotype was seen a handful of times. This chain joins TRBV29-1 and TRBJ2-7; D may match TRBD1 or TRBD2 (5 bases each). Germline V gene lookup returns CDR1 SQVTM and CDR2 ANQGSEA. The V end was cut by 5 bases, the J end by 3 bases, with 11 bases between. This CDR3 has 12 amino acids. CDR3 protein: CSVRGPSYEQYF. The CDR3 DNA follows: TGCAGCGTTAGGGGACCGAGCTACGAGCAGTACTTC.

The chain combines TRBV5-1 with TRBJ2-6, with D unresolved. Per the germline V gene, CDR1 is SGHRS and CDR2 is YFSETQ. Trimming took off 6 bases at V and 0 bases at J, with 10 bases between the two ends. The CDR3 is made up of 15 amino acids. CDR3 DNA sequence: TGCGCCAGCACCCTTCAGGACTCTGGGGCCAACGTCCTGACTTTC. Translation gives CASTLQDSGANVLTF. Complete variable domain (other parts from reference TRBV5-1 and TRBJ2-6): KAGVTQTPRYLIKTRGQQVTLSCSPISGHRSVSWYQQTPGQGLQFLFEYFSETQRNKGNFPGRFSGRQFSNSRSEMNVSTLELGDSALYLCASTLQDSGANVLTFGAGSRLTVL.

This clonotype was found a few times. This chain joins TRBV7-2 and TRBJ2-2; 10 nucleotides line up with TRBD2. Germline V CDR1 and CDR2: SGHTA, FQGNSA. V trimming: 3 bases; J trimming: 4 bases; junction bases outside the gene matches: 5. The CDR3 is 16 residues long. The CDR3 DNA reads as TGTGCCAGCAGCTTCCTAGCGGGAGTACCCACCGGGGAGCTGTTTTTT. Its translation: CASSFLAGVPTGELFF.

This clonotype was detected a few times. The chain carries TRBV20-1 and TRBJ2-7; no firm D call. V was shortened by 2 bases and J by 2 bases, with 7 bases between the two germline ends. Germline loops: CDR1 DFQATT, CDR2 SNEGSKA (reference sequence). The CDR3 consists of 12 residues. Written as DNA, the CDR3 is TGCAGTGCTAGACTAGACCCCTACGAGCAGTACTTC. Translation: CSARLDPYEQYF.

The chain is built from TRBV20-1 and TRBJ2-7, with a weak D call TRBD2 (7 bases). V was pared by 1 base and J by 1 base, with 14 bases between. CDR3 length: 15 amino acids. In germline, CDR1 is DFQATT, CDR2 SNEGSKA (reference sequence). CDR3 amino acids: CSARVWGGPSYEQYF. CDR3 coding DNA: TGCAGTGCTAGAGTCTGGGGGGGGCCTTCCTACGAGCAGTACTTC.

This clonotype was recorded a few times. The rearrangement links TRBV20-1 to TRBJ1-1; the D is unclear. The V and J ends lost 6 bases and 1 base respectively, with 9 bases between them. The CDR3 is 12 amino acids. Germline V gene sequence: CDR1 DFQATT, CDR2 SNEGSKA (reference sequence). Here the CDR3 DNA reads TGCAGTGCCGCTGGCGCGAACACTGAAGCTTTCTTT. It is translated as CSAAGANTEAFF.

This clonotype came up many times. The chain is built from TRBV25-1 and TRBJ1-1, with D maybe TRBD1 (5 bases). CDR3 length: 12 residues. The germline CDR1 and CDR2 sequences are MGHDK and SYGVNS. The V end lost 4 bases, the J end lost 5 bases, and 8 bases lay between the germline ends. The CDR3 reads CASSVRGTEAFF. The DNA for the CDR3 is TGTGCCAGCAGTGTTCGGGGGACTGAAGCTTTCTTT.

The chain has TRBV20-1 and TRBJ2-2; the D is unclear. The V and J ends lost 6 bases and 1 base respectively, with 6 bases between them. The CDR3 has 12 amino acids. CDR1 and CDR2 from the germline V gene are DFQATT and SNEGSKA (reference sequence). The CDR3 nucleotides read TGCAGTGCGCTGCAGAACACCGGGGAGCTGTTTTTT. Translation: CSALQNTGELFF.

The V and J genes are TRBV4-2 and TRBJ2-5; D possibly uses TRBD1 or TRBD2 (6 bases each). The length of the CDR3 is 16 residues. The V and J ends lost 0 bases and 5 bases respectively, with 16 bases between them. CDR1 and CDR2 from the germline V gene are LGHNA and YNFKEQ. CDR3 amino acids: CASSQDPGAERETQYF. CDR3 sequence (DNA): TGTGCCAGCAGCCAAGATCCGGGGGCGGAACGGGAGACCCAGTACTTC.

The chain employs TRBV5-1 and TRBJ2-5; 7 nucleotides align to TRBD2. V gave up 6 bases and J gave up 6 bases; unmatched junction bases: 14. The germline V gene has CDR1 SGHRS and CDR2 YFSETQ. The CDR3 is made up of 15 amino acids. In DNA, the CDR3 is TGCGCCAGCACCACTAGCGTGGGGGTGATTCAGACCCAGTACTTC. It specifies CASTTSVGVIQTQYF.

The chain uses TRBV7-3 and TRBJ2-5; D gene uncertain. V was pared by 5 bases and J by 2 bases, with 9 bases between. This CDR3 is 13 amino acids long. CDR1 and CDR2 from the germline V gene are SGHTA and FQGTGA. The CDR3, as DNA: TGTGCCAGCAGCCCGGCCGCGCAAGAGACCCAGTACTTC. Amino acid sequence: CASSPAAQETQYF.

DNA of the CDR3: TGTGCCAGCAGCTTGGGGACAGGGGGTCTTCCAGCTTTCTTT. Translated, it gives CASSLGTGGLPAFF. The chain recombines TRBV7-9 with TRBJ1-1, with 11 bases fitting TRBD1. The CDR3 covers 14 residues. The germline gives CDR1 SEHNR, CDR2 FQNEAQ (reference sequence). V was pared by 3 bases and J by 10 bases, with 7 bases of the junction left unmatched.

This clonotype was seen only a few times. The chain uses TRBV12-3 or TRBV12-4 and TRBJ2-3, with D unclear. V was pared by 3 bases and J by 4 bases, with 8 bases between. CDR3 length: 13 residues. As DNA, the CDR3 is TGTGCCAGCAGTTTGAGGAGTGCAGATACGCAGTATTTT. Residues: CASSLRSADTQYF.

This clonotype was seen only a few times. The gene calls are TRBV6-1 and TRBJ2-1, with D possibly matching TRBD1 (5 bases). The CDR3 extends over 13 amino acids. Germline-derived CDR1 and CDR2 are MNHNS and SASEGT. Deletions cut 9 bases from V and 0 bases from J, with 9 bases between. CDR3 loop: CASRQISYNEQFF. The CDR3 region has the DNA TGTGCCAGTAGACAGATCTCCTACAATGAGCAGTTCTTC.

Only a few counts were recorded for this clonotype. V gene TRBV14 combines with J gene TRBJ2-1; possibly TRBD1 for D (6 bases). Germline V gives CDR1 SGHDN, CDR2 FVKESK. This CDR3 spans 17 amino acids. V lost 0 bases to trimming and J lost 6 bases, with 18 bases between them. DNA for the CDR3: TGTGCCAGCAGCCAAGATCGATGGACCAGGGGATTCAATGAGCAGTTCTTC. It specifies CASSQDRWTRGFNEQFF.

This clonotype was detected a few times. The rearrangement links TRBV6-1 to TRBJ2-7; 9 bases match TRBD1. CDR3 length equals 15 residues. The germline gives CDR1 MNHNS, CDR2 SASEGT. The junction had 11 bases not matched to a gene; V was cut back by 10 bases and J by 1 base. The CDR3 loop is CAILAGTGTSYEQYF. CDR3 coding DNA: TGTGCCATCCTAGCCGGGACAGGGACATCCTACGAGCAGTACTTC.

This clonotype appeared a few times. This rearrangement joins TRBV11-2 to TRBJ2-5; a possible D gene is TRBD2 (7 bases). V was pared by 3 bases and J by 6 bases, with 20 bases between. This CDR3 spans 16 amino acids. The germline gives CDR1 SGHAT, CDR2 FQNNGV. The CDR3 reads CASSFLKGGQGKTQYF. The CDR3 nucleotides read TGTGCCAGCAGCTTCTTGAAGGGAGGGCAGGGGAAGACCCAGTACTTC.

This clonotype was counted many times. The chain is built from TRBV20-1 and TRBJ2-5; 8 positions match TRBD2. Germline V gene data show CDR1 as DFQATT and CDR2 as SNEGSKA (reference sequence). This CDR3 region has 18 residues. Unmatched junction bases numbered 20, after V lost 6 bases and J lost 2 bases. The CDR3 sequence: CSAPHPPRTSGHQETQYF. The CDR3 DNA reads TGCAGTGCGCCGCACCCCCCCCGAACTAGCGGACATCAAGAGACCCAGTACTTC.

The J gene is TRBJ2-5, the V gene TRBV12-3 or TRBV12-4; D gene unclear. With 6 bases removed from V and 4 bases from J, the gap between germline ends came to 9 bases. The length of the CDR3 is 12 residues. CDR3 region: CASSTTLETQYF. The CDR3 DNA reads as TGTGCCAGCAGCACTACCCTAGAGACCCAGTACTTC.

V and J are TRBV7-9 and TRBJ2-7; 7 nucleotides line up with TRBD2. The trim removed 7 bases at V and 2 bases at J, leaving 5 bases unmatched. Germline assignment: CDR1 SEHNR and CDR2 FQNEAQ (reference sequence). The CDR3 contains 13 residues. CDR3 residues: CASTGGRTYEQYF. Here the CDR3 DNA reads TGTGCCAGCACGGGGGGAAGGACCTACGAGCAGTACTTC.

This clonotype was observed a few times. The V gene is TRBV20-1, the J gene TRBJ2-4; unclear D gene. V was cut by 3 bases and J by 6 bases, with 12 bases left in between. From germline, CDR1 is DFQATT and CDR2 SNEGSKA (reference sequence). The CDR3 totals 13 residues. The CDR3 region has the DNA TGCAGTGCTAGTTCCCGCCCCCCAAACATTCAGTACTTC. Translated, it gives CSASSRPPNIQYF.

The chain recombines TRBV29-1 with TRBJ2-5, with D possibly TRBD2 on 5 matching bases. This CDR3 is 12 amino acids long. Germline V lookup: CDR1 SQVTM, CDR2 ANQGSEA. Trimming left V 7 bases short and J 4 bases short, with 13 bases between. CDR3 nucleotides: TGCAGCGGGAAGGACTTTAGAGAGACCCAGTACTTC. Amino acids: CSGKDFRETQYF.

This chain links TRBV12-3 or TRBV12-4 with TRBJ2-7; no firm D call. V gave up 5 bases and J gave up 2 bases, with 10 bases separating them. The CDR3 totals 13 residues. CDR3 loop: CASSRGAAYEQYF. The CDR3 coding sequence is TGTGCCAGCAGTCGCGGTGCCGCCTACGAGCAGTACTTC.

V usage is TRBV2 and J usage is TRBJ2-1, with TRBD2 matching 9 bases. Germline V gene sequence: CDR1 SNHLY, CDR2 FYNNEI. The CDR3 is 17 residues long. Trimming cost V 6 bases and J 0 bases; bases outside gene matches: 9. In DNA, the CDR3 is TGTGCCAGCAGCCAAATAGCGGGGGACCCCTCCTACAATGAGCAGTTCTTC. This sequence encodes CASSQIAGDPSYNEQFF.

This chain links TRBV2 with TRBJ2-4; perhaps D is TRBD1 or TRBD2 (5 bases each). There are 14 residues in the CDR3. CDR1 and CDR2 from the germline V gene are SNHLY and FYNNEI. The V end lost 6 bases, the J end lost 2 bases, and 11 bases lay between the germline ends. CDR3 nucleotides: TGTGCCAGCAGAGAGGGGAATTCCAAAAACATTCAGTACTTC. Translated, it gives CASREGNSKNIQYF.

V usage is TRBV5-1 and J usage is TRBJ2-7; D unclear. The CDR3 has 14 residues. Germline lookup yields CDR1 SGHRS and CDR2 YFSETQ. V was clipped by 1 base and J by 9 bases, with 17 bases between them. The CDR3 is CASSLREFRLGQYF. The CDR3 DNA sequence: TGCGCCAGCAGCTTGCGCGAATTCCGGCTTGGGCAGTACTTC. Variable domain in full (rest from reference TRBV5-1 and TRBJ2-7): KAGVTQTPRYLIKTRGQQVTLSCSPISGHRSVSWYQQTPGQGLQFLFEYFSETQRNKGNFPGRFSGRQFSNSRSEMNVSTLELGDSALYLCASSLREFRLGQYFGPGTRLTVT.

This clonotype was counted a few times. The chain links TRBV3-1 to TRBJ2-4, with a weak D call TRBD1 (6 bases). Germline V CDR1 and CDR2: LGHDT, YNNKEL (reference sequence). The CDR3 covers 17 residues. Trimming left V 0 bases short and J 1 base short, with 13 bases between. The CDR3 DNA reads TGTGCCAGCAGCCAAGATCCGACAGGCCTCGCCAAAAACATTCAGTACTTC. The encoded protein is CASSQDPTGLAKNIQYF. The complete variable domain, with remaining parts taken from reference TRBV3-1 and TRBJ2-4, reads DTAVSQTPKYLVTQMGNDKSIKCEQNLGHDTMYWYKQDSKKFLKIMFSYNNKELIINETVPNRFSPKSPDKAHLNLHINSLELGDSAVYFCASSQDPTGLAKNIQYFGAGTRLSVL.